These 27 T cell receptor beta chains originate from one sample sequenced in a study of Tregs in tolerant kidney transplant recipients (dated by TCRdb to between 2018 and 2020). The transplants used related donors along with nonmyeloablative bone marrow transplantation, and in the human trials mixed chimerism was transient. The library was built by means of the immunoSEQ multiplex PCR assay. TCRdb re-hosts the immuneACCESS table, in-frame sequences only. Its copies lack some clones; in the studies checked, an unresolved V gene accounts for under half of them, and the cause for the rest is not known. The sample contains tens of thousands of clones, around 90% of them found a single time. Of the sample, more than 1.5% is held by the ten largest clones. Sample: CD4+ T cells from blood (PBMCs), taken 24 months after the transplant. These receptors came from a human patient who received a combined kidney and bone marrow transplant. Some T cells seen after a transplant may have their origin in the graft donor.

The CDR3 is CASSLVSGGARETQYF. For the CDR3, the DNA is TGTGCCAGCAGCTTAGTTAGCGGGGGGGCTCGAGAGACCCAGTACTTC. J is TRBJ2-5 and V is TRBV7-9, with TRBD2 matching over 11 bases. Germline V gene lookup returns CDR1 SEHNR and CDR2 FQNEAQ (reference sequence). This CDR3 spans 16 amino acids. V lost 1 base and J lost 4; bases outside the gene matches: 5.

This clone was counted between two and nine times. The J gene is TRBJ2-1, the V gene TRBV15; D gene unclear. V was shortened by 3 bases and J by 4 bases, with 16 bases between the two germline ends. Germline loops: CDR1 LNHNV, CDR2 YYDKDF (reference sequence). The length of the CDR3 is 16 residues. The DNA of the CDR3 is TGTGCCACCAGCAGTGGTATGGTAGCTCAGTACAATGAGCAGTTCTTC. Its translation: CATSSGMVAQYNEQFF. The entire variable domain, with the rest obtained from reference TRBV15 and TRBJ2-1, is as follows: DAMVIQNPRYQVTQFGKPVTLSCSQTLNHNVMYWYQQKSSQAPKLLFHYYDKDFNNEADTPDNFQSRRPNTSFCFLDIRSPGLGDTAMYLCATSSGMVAQYNEQFFGPGTRLTVL.

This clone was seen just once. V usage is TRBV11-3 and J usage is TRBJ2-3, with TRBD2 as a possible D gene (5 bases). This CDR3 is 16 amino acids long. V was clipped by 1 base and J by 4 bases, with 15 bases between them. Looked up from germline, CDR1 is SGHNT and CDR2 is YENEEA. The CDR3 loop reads CASSLGGLTHSDTQYF. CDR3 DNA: TGTGCCAGCAGCTTAGGAGGGCTAACACACTCAGATACGCAGTATTTT.

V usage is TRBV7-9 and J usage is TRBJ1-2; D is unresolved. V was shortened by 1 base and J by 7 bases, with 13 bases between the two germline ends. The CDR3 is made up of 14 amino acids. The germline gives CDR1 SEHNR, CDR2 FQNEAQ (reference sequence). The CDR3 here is CASSLVSKWSGYTF. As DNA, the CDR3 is TGTGCCAGCAGCTTAGTATCCAAATGGAGTGGCTACACCTTC.

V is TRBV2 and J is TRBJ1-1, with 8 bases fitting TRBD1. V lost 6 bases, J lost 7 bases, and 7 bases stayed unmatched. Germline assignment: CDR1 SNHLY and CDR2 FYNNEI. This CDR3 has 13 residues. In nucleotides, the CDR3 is TGTGCCAGCAGAAACGACAGGGGTGGTGAAGCTTTCTTT. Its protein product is CASRNDRGGEAFF.

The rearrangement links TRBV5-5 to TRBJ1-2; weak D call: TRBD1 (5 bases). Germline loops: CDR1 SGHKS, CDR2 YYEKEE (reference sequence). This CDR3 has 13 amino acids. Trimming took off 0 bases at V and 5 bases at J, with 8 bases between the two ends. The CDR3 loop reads CASSLEGQYGYTF. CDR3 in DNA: TGTGCCAGCAGCTTGGAGGGGCAGTATGGCTACACCTTC. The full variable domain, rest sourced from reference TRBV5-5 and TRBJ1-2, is DAGVTQSPTHLIKTRGQQVTLRCSPISGHKSVSWYQQVLGQGPQFIFQYYEKEERGRGNFPDRFSARQFPNYSSELNVNALLLGDSALYLCASSLEGQYGYTFGSGTRLTVV.

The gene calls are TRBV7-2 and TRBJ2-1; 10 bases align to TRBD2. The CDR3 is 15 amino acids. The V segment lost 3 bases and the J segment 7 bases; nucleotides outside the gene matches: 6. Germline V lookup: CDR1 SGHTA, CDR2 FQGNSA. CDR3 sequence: CASSFLAGGSNEQFF. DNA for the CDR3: TGTGCCAGCAGCTTCTTAGCGGGGGGAAGTAATGAGCAGTTCTTC.

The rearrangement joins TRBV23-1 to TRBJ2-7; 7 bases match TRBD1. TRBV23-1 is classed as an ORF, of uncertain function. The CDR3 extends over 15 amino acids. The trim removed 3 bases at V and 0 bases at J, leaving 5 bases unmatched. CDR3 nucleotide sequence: TGCGCCAGCAGTCACACCGGGACAGACTCCTACGAGCAGTACTTC. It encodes CASSHTGTDSYEQYF.

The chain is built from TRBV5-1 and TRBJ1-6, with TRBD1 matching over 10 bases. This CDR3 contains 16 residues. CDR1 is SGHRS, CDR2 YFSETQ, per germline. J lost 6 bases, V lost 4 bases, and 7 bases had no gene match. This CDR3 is CASSPGTGEFNSPLHF. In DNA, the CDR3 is TGCGCCAGCAGCCCCGGGACAGGGGAGTTTAATTCACCCCTCCACTTT.

The CDR3 DNA reads as TGTGCCAGCAGCTTAACGTTGGGGACAGGGTATAGCATTCAGTACTTC. Translating it yields CASSLTLGTGYSIQYF. The rearrangement joins TRBV7-2 to TRBJ2-4; 9 positions agree with TRBD1. CDR3 length equals 16 residues. Germline V gene data show CDR1 as SGHTA and CDR2 as FQGNSA. The trim removed 2 bases at V and 9 bases at J, leaving 11 bases unmatched.

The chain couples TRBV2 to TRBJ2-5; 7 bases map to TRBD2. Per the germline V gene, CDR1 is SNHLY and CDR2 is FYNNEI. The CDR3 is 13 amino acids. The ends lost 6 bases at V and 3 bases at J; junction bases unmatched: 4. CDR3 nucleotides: TGTGCCAGCAGGGAGACTAGCAAAGAGACCCAGTACTTC. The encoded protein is CASRETSKETQYF. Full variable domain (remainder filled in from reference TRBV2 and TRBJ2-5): EPEVTQTPSHQVTQMGQEVILRCVPISNHLYFYWYRQILGQKVEFLVSFYNNEISEKSEIFDDQFSVERPDGSNFTLKIRSTKLEDSAMYFCASRETSKETQYFGPGTRLLVL.

For the CDR3, the DNA is TGTGCCAGCAGCTTATCTCCCGGGGGTGGGGGGGAGACCCAGTACTTC. Translation gives CASSLSPGGGGETQYF. The gene calls are TRBV7-2 and TRBJ2-5; a possible D gene is TRBD2 (6 bases). Germline CDR1 and CDR2: SGHTA and FQGNSA. This CDR3 contains 16 residues. Trimming removed 2 bases at V and 5 bases at J, with 18 bases between. Supplemented by reference TRBV7-2 and TRBJ2-5, the full variable domain reads GAGVSQSPSNKVTEKGKDVELRCDPISGHTALYWYRQSLGQGLEFLIYFQGNSAPDKSGLPSDRFSAERTGGSVSTLTIQRTQQEDSAVYLCASSLSPGGGGETQYFGPGTRLLVL.

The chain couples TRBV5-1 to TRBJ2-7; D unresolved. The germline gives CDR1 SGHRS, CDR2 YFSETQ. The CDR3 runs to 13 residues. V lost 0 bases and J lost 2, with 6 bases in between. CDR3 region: CASSLVSAYEQYF. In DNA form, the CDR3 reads TGCGCCAGCAGCTTGGTCTCGGCCTACGAGCAGTACTTC.

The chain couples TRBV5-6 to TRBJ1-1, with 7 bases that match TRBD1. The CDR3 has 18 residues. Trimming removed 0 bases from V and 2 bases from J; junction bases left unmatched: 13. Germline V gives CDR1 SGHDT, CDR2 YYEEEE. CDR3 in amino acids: CASSLVKGALPGNTEAFF. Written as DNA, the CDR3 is TGTGCCAGCAGCTTGGTTAAGGGGGCGCTTCCGGGAAACACTGAAGCTTTCTTT.

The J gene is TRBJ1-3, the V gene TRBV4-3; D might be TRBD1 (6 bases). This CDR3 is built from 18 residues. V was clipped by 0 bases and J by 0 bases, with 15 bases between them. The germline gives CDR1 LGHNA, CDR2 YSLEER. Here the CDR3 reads CASSQDPQGRDSGNTIYF. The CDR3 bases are TGCGCCAGCAGCCAAGACCCACAGGGTCGCGACTCTGGAAACACCATATATTTT.

This CDR3 reads CASSWGLADSYEQYF. CDR3 DNA sequence: TGCGCCAGCAGCTGGGGACTAGCGGACTCCTACGAGCAGTACTTC. The V and J genes are TRBV5-1 and TRBJ2-7, with 11 bases that match TRBD2. V gave up 3 bases and J gave up 0 bases; unmatched junction bases: 2. Per germline, CDR1 SGHRS and CDR2 YFSETQ. CDR3 length: 15 residues.

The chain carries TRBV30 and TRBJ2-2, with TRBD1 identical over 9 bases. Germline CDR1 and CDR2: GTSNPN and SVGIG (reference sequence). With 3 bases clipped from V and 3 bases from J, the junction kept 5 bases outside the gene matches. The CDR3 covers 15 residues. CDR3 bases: TGTGCCTGGAGACCCGGGACAGGGTACACCGGGGAGCTGTTTTTT. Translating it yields CAWRPGTGYTGELFF. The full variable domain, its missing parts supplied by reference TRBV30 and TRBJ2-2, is SQTIHQWPATLVQPVGSPLSLECTVEGTSNPNLYWYRQAAGRGLQLLFYSVGIGQISSEVPQNLSASRPQDRQFILSSKKLLLSDSGFYLCAWRPGTGYTGELFFGEGSRLTVL.

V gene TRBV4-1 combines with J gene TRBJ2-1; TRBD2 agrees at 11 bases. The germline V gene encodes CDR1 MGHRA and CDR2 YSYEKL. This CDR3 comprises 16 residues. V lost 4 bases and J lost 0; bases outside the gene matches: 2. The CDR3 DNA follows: TGCGCCAGCAGCCGACTAGCGGGGAGCTCCTACAATGAGCAGTTCTTC. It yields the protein CASSRLAGSSYNEQFF.

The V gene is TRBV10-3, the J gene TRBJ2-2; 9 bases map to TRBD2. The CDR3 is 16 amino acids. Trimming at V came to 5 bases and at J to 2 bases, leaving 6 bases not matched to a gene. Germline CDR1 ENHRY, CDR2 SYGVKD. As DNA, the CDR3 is TGTGCCATCAGTACAGGACTAGCGACAAACACCGGGGAGCTGTTTTTT. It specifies CAISTGLATNTGELFF.

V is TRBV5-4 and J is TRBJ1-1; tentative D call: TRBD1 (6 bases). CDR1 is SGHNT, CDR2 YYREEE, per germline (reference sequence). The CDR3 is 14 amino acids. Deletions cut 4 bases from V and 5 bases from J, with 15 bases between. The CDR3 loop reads CASSPYRERTEAFF. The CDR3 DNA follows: TGTGCCAGCAGCCCCTACAGGGAGAGGACTGAAGCTTTCTTT.

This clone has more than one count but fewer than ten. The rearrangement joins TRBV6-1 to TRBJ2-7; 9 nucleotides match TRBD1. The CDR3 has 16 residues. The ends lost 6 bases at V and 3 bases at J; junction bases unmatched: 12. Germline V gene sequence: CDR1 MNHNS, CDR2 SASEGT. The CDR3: CASSERSGQGGYEQYF. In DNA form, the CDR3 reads TGTGCCAGCAGCGAAAGGTCGGGACAGGGTGGCTACGAGCAGTACTTC.

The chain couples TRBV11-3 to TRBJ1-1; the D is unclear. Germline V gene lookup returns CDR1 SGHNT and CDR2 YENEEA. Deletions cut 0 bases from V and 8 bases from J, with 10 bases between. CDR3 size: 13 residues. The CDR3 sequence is CASSLEGGPEAFF. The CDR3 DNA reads TGTGCCAGCAGCTTAGAGGGAGGCCCCGAAGCTTTCTTT. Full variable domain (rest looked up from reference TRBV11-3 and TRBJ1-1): EAGVVQSPRYKIIEKKQPVAFWCNPISGHNTLYWYLQNLGQGPELLIRYENEEAVDDSQLPKDRFSAERLKGVDSTLKIQPAELGDSAVYLCASSLEGGPEAFFGQGTRLTVV.

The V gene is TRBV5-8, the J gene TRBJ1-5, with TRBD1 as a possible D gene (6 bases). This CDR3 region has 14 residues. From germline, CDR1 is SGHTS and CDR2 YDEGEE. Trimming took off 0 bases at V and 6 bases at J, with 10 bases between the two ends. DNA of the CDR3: TGTGCCAGCAGCTTGGTGAGGGGGATTCAGCCCCAGCATTTT. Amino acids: CASSLVRGIQPQHF.

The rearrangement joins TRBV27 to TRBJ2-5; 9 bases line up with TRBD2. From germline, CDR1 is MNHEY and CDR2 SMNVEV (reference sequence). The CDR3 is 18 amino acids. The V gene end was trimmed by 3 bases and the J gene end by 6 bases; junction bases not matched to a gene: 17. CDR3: CASSLTGYSGRPWKTQYF. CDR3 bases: TGTGCCAGCAGTTTGACAGGCTATAGCGGGAGACCCTGGAAGACCCAGTACTTC.

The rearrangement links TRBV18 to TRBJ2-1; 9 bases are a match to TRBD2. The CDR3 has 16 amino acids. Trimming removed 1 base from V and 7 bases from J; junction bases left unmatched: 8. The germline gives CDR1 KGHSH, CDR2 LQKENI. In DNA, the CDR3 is TGTGCCAGCTCACCACAAAACTCGGCGGGAGGGAATGAGCAGTTCTTC. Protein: CASSPQNSAGGNEQFF.

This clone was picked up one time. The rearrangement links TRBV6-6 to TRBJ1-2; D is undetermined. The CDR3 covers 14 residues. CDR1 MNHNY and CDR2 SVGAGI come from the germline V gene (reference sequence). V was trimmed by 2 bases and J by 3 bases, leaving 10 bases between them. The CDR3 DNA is TGTGCCAGCAGTTACAAACTAATGGACTATGGCTACACCTTC. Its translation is CASSYKLMDYGYTF.

CDR3 DNA: TGTGCCAGCAGCGGTGAGTTTTACGTGGCAGATACGCAGTATTTT. Its protein product is CASSGEFYVADTQYF. V usage is TRBV6-1 and J usage is TRBJ2-3; D remains ambiguous. CDR3 length: 15 amino acids. CDR1 MNHNS and CDR2 SASEGT come from the germline V gene. Trimming removed 6 bases at V and 4 bases at J, with 17 bases between.